The 19 T cell receptor beta chains in this list originate from one sample, sequenced in a study of T cells in Graves' hyperthyroidism and ophthalmopathy. Amplification targeted TCR beta CDR3 regions from RNA transcripts. HTBI primers were used for first-round RT-PCR of the TCR CDR3. Via MiXCR, TCRdb re-called the multiplex PCR reads, giving one row per CDR3 protein. Of 490,000 or so distinct CDR3 sequences in the sample, 22% were seen once. Sequencing was carried out using blood. The receptors were gathered from a woman in her 70s with Graves' ophthalmopathy.

This chain links TRBV9 with TRBJ2-7, with 8 bases lining up with TRBD2. There are 16 residues in the CDR3. The ends lost 1 base at V and 3 bases at J; junction bases unmatched: 9. Germline V gives CDR1 SGDLS, CDR2 YYNGEE. CDR3 sequence (DNA): TGTGCCAGCAGCGTACGTAGTAGCGGGAAATACTACGAGCAGTACTTC. Amino acids: CASSVRSSGKYYEQYF.

Many counts were recorded for this clonotype. This chain connects TRBV2 to TRBJ1-2; D is uncertain. Trimming stripped 7 bases from V and 2 bases from J, with 14 bases between. The germline CDR1 and CDR2 sequences are SNHLY and FYNNEI. The CDR3 has 14 amino acids. Here the CDR3 reads CASTLKTVNYGYTF. The DNA of the CDR3 is TGTGCCAGCACTCTAAAGACTGTGAACTATGGCTACACCTTC.

This sequence joins TRBV5-1 and TRBJ2-1, with D unclear. The V end lost 1 base, the J end lost 5 bases, and 7 bases lay between the germline ends. Germline V lookup: CDR1 SGHRS, CDR2 YFSETQ. The CDR3 spans 13 residues. The CDR3 DNA sequence: TGCGCCAGCAGCTTGAGTCCCGACAATGAGCAGTTCTTC. It translates to CASSLSPDNEQFF.

The V gene is TRBV30, the J gene TRBJ2-5; D may correspond to TRBD1 or TRBD2 (5 bases each). Germline lookup yields CDR1 GTSNPN and CDR2 SVGIG (reference sequence). This CDR3 is built from 11 residues. V dropped 5 bases and J dropped 5 bases, with 9 bases sitting between them. The CDR3 spells CAWGTAETQYF. The CDR3 DNA follows: TGTGCCTGGGGGACGGCGGAGACCCAGTACTTC.

This clonotype was counted only a few times. V is TRBV20-1 and J is TRBJ2-3; 10 bases are a match to TRBD2. Trimming removed 3 bases from V and 3 bases from J; junction bases left unmatched: 6. Per germline, CDR1 DFQATT and CDR2 SNEGSKA (reference sequence). This CDR3 spans 15 amino acids. CDR3 loop: CSARALAGATDTQYF. CDR3 nucleotides: TGCAGTGCTAGGGCCCTAGCGGGAGCTACAGATACGCAGTATTTT.

The table lists this clonotype with many counts. The chain is built from TRBV20-1 and TRBJ2-1; no reliable D call. Germline loops: CDR1 DFQATT, CDR2 SNEGSKA (reference sequence). There are 12 residues in the CDR3. V lost 6 bases and J 6 bases, leaving 12 bases between the germline ends. This CDR3 is CSALSWGNEQFF. In DNA form, the CDR3 reads TGCAGTGCCTTATCCTGGGGCAATGAGCAGTTCTTC.

This clonotype has more than one count but fewer than ten. The chain couples TRBV12-3 or TRBV12-4 to TRBJ2-2; the D is unclear. The V end was cut by 5 bases, the J end by 5 bases, with 12 bases between. CDR3 size: 14 residues. CDR3 sequence (DNA): TGTGCCAGCAGTATATCCGTAAGGACCGGGGAGCTGTTTTTT. This encodes CASSISVRTGELFF.

The table lists this clonotype with many counts. This chain links TRBV11-2 with TRBJ2-3; D remains unclear. CDR1 SGHAT and CDR2 FQNNGV come from the germline V gene. Trimming took off 7 bases at V and 0 bases at J, with 11 bases between the two ends. The CDR3 contains 14 residues. The DNA for the CDR3 is TGTGCCAGCATGGGCAGTTCTAGCACAGATACGCAGTATTTT. Protein sequence: CASMGSSSTDTQYF.

This clonotype was counted a few times. The chain employs TRBV7-3 and TRBJ1-3, with D perhaps TRBD1 (5 bases). This CDR3 spans 12 amino acids. Trimming took 4 bases from V and 7 from J, leaving 8 bases between them. In germline, CDR1 is SGHTA, CDR2 FQGTGA. CDR3 region: CASSSRGNTIYF. Written as DNA, the CDR3 is TGTGCCAGCAGCTCAAGGGGCAACACCATATATTTT.

CDR3 DNA sequence: TGTGCCAGCAGCTTGGCTCCGGTGCCTGGGTTTGAGCAGTTCTTC. Translating it yields CASSLAPVPGFEQFF. V gene TRBV11-3 combines with J gene TRBJ2-1, with unresolved D. This CDR3 comprises 15 residues. Trimming cost V 3 bases and J 9 bases, with 18 bases left between them. Per germline, CDR1 SGHNT and CDR2 YENEEA.

This clonotype was observed at least ten times. The chain employs TRBV13 and TRBJ2-5; tentative D call: TRBD1 (5 bases). Trimming pared 4 bases from V and 5 bases from J, leaving 14 bases between. This CDR3 contains 14 residues. The germline gives CDR1 PRHDT, CDR2 FYEKMQ (reference sequence). The CDR3 region has the DNA TGTGCCAGCAGCTACGCCCGCTCAGGGGAGACCCAGTACTTC. Residues: CASSYARSGETQYF.

Many counts were recorded for this clonotype. The chain recombines TRBV7-2 with TRBJ1-2; D is ambiguous. The CDR3 length is 13 residues. V was clipped by 1 base and J by 8 bases, with 11 bases between them. The germline V gene encodes CDR1 SGHTA and CDR2 FQGNSA. CDR3 sequence reads: CASSLEQRRGYTF. The CDR3 nucleotides are TGTGCCAGCAGCTTAGAACAGAGACGGGGCTACACCTTC. Together with reference TRBV7-2 and TRBJ1-2, the CDR3 gives the full variable domain: GAGVSQSPSNKVTEKGKDVELRCDPISGHTALYWYRQSLGQGLEFLIYFQGNSAPDKSGLPSDRFSAERTGGSVSTLTIQRTQQEDSAVYLCASSLEQRRGYTFGSGTRLTVV.

For this clonotype: A much larger clone lies a single base off, so this may be a read error. The chain couples TRBV7-2 to TRBJ2-3; D gene uncertain. V lost 1 base and J lost 2, with 7 bases in between. From germline, CDR1 is SGHTA and CDR2 FQGNSA. The CDR3 extends over 14 amino acids. The CDR3 sequence is CASSLDRHTDTQYF. Here the CDR3 DNA reads TGTGCCAGCAGCTTAGACCGACACACAGATACGCAGTATTTT.

The V and J genes are TRBV20-1 and TRBJ1-5; D uncertain. Trimming stripped 5 bases from V and 1 base from J, with 6 bases between. CDR3 length equals 12 residues. The germline V gene encodes CDR1 DFQATT and CDR2 SNEGSKA (reference sequence). CDR3 protein: CSALGSNQPQHF. In DNA form, the CDR3 reads TGCAGTGCTCTTGGGAGCAATCAGCCCCAGCATTTT.

The V call is TRBV6-4, the J call TRBJ1-1; no definite D call. V lost 0 bases and J lost 5, with 7 bases in between. Germline V lookup: CDR1 MRHNA, CDR2 SNTAGT. This CDR3 region has 13 residues. This CDR3 reads CASSDSWGTEAFF. The DNA of the CDR3 is TGTGCCAGCAGTGACTCGTGGGGTACTGAAGCTTTCTTT.

This clonotype was found a few times. This chain links TRBV11-2 with TRBJ1-2, with 7 bases that match TRBD1. Germline CDR1 is SGHAT and CDR2 is FQNNGV. This CDR3 has 15 residues. The ends lost 2 bases at V and 6 bases at J; junction bases unmatched: 9. This CDR3 reads CASSLLEQGRHGYTF. The CDR3 bases are TGTGCCAGCAGCTTATTGGAACAGGGGCGTCATGGCTACACCTTC.

The CDR3 nucleotides are TGTGCCAGCAAATTTGTCGGACTCTACGAGCAGTACTTC. Translation: CASKFVGLYEQYF. The chain recombines TRBV2 with TRBJ2-7; the D gene is possibly TRBD2 (5 bases). The V and J ends lost 7 bases and 3 bases respectively, with 13 bases between them. Germline lookup yields CDR1 SNHLY and CDR2 FYNNEI. The CDR3 is 13 amino acids.

The chain couples TRBV5-1 to TRBJ2-3; D tentatively fits TRBD1 or TRBD2 (5 bases each). The CDR3 runs to 13 residues. CDR1 and CDR2 from the germline V gene are SGHRS and YFSETQ. V lost 2 bases and J 6 bases, leaving 10 bases between the germline ends. The DNA of the CDR3 is TGCGCCAGCAGCTTATGGGGGTGGGATACGCAGTATTTT. Translation: CASSLWGWDTQYF.

This chain joins TRBV7-2 and TRBJ2-3; unclear D gene. The V end lost 2 bases, the J end lost 2 bases, and 8 bases lay between the germline ends. CDR3 size: 14 residues. CDR1 and CDR2 (germline): SGHTA, FQGNSA. The CDR3 loop is CASSLRGFTDTQYF. The CDR3 nucleotides are TGTGCCAGCAGCTTAAGAGGATTCACAGATACGCAGTATTTT.